Shown below are 6 T cell receptor beta chains from a single sample sequenced in a study of identical twins. TCRdb recomputed calls from the 5' RACE reads with MiXCR, one row per CDR3 protein. The sample records approximately 1.8 million distinct CDR3 sequences, around a third being singletons. Input material: cord blood. These TCRs come from a newborn girl in good health.

This clonotype was counted only a few times. In DNA form, the CDR3 reads TGTGCCAGCAGCCCCCACGGGCAAGGCGGTACTGAAGCTTTCTTT. Residues: CASSPHGQGGTEAFF. The genes are TRBV7-9 and TRBJ1-1; D remains unclear. Trimming shortened V by 5 bases and J by 5 bases, and 18 bases separated the two germline ends. The CDR3 has 15 amino acids. Looked up from germline, CDR1 is SEHNR and CDR2 is FQNEAQ (reference sequence).

The chain recombines TRBV12-3 or TRBV12-4 with TRBJ1-5; perhaps TRBD1 as D (6 bases). The V end lost 10 bases, the J end lost 4 bases, and 17 bases lay between the germline ends. The CDR3 contains 14 residues. Here the CDR3 DNA reads TGTGCCACTGAAGCAGGGGCCCGGAATCAGCCCCAGCATTTT. Encoded protein: CATEAGARNQPQHF.

This clonotype occurred a few times. The chain employs TRBV25-1 and TRBJ1-1, with D maybe TRBD1 (6 bases). The CDR3 is 15 amino acids. Germline lookup yields CDR1 MGHDK and CDR2 SYGVNS. Trimming left V 5 bases short and J 0 bases short, with 13 bases between. The CDR3 bases are TGTGCCAGCAGTACCCAGGGGCCAATGAACACTGAAGCTTTCTTT. Protein: CASSTQGPMNTEAFF.

V usage is TRBV20-1 and J usage is TRBJ2-1; 9 bases fit TRBD2. The J call is doubtful: the DNA matches TRBJ2-7 better. This CDR3 is 13 amino acids long. Germline CDR1 DFQATT, CDR2 SNEGSKA (reference sequence). The CDR3 spells CSALAGSYNEQYF. The CDR3 DNA reads as TGCAGTGCACTAGCGGGCTCCTACAATGAGCAGTACTTC.

V gene TRBV6-1 combines with J gene TRBJ2-1, with D tentatively TRBD1 (5 bases). The J call may be wrong; the DNA end is better matched by TRBJ2-7. CDR1 and CDR2 from the germline V gene are MNHNS and SASEGT. This CDR3 contains 15 residues. CDR3 sequence reads: CASSEWQGSYNEQYF. The DNA of the CDR3 is TGTGCCAGCAGTGAATGGCAGGGCTCCTACAATGAGCAGTACTTC.

As to this clonotype: A much bigger clone sits one base away, suggesting this may be a read error. The rearrangement joins TRBV29-1 to TRBJ2-7, with D perhaps TRBD1 (6 bases). V dropped 1 base and J dropped 3 bases, with 10 bases sitting between them. Germline V lookup: CDR1 SQVTM, CDR2 ANQGSEA. The CDR3 consists of 13 residues. The CDR3 DNA sequence: TGCAGCGTTGAAGCGGGGACAAACTACGAGCAGTACTTC. Residues: CSVEAGTNYEQYF.